This is a list of T cell receptor beta chains from one sample in a study of CD8 T cells in Susac syndrome. MiXCR, applied by TCRdb to the immunoSEQ multiplex PCR reads, yields one record per CDR3 protein. The table lists fewer than 300,000 distinct CDR3 sequences, around 84% of them singletons, with 0.095% to 0.14% in the top ten. The sample taken for sequencing was CD8+ T cells from PBMCs. These receptors were obtained from a human donor with multiple sclerosis. Both conserved end residues are part of each CDR3. D genes are given only for firm matches. Not all rows give a size; the values are once, few, many and, for expanded clones, a class.

>-|TRBV27|TRBJ2-7|-
TGTGCCAGCAGTCATCGATACGAGCAGTACTTC
CASSHRYEQYF
>-|TRBV2|TRBJ2-7|few
TGTGCCAGCAGTGACTATAAGAACTACGAGCAGTACTTC
CASSDYKNYEQYF
>-|TRBV13|TRBJ2-5|-
TGTGCCAGCAGCCTCAACCAAGAGACCCAGTACTTC
CASSLNQETQYF
>-|TRBV3-1|TRBJ1-1|-
TGTGCCAGCAGCCAAGTCGAATCTCGAGATGAAGCTTTCTTT
CASSQVESRDEAFF
>TRBD1|TRBV27|TRBJ1-5|-
TGTGCCAGCAGTATGACAGGGAGCAATCAGCCCCAGCATTTT
CASSMTGSNQPQHF
>-|TRBV7-6|TRBJ1-3|-
TGTGCCAGCAGCGAGCGGGGAGACAGCTCTGGAAACACCATATATTTT
CASSERGDSSGNTIYF
>-|TRBV2|TRBJ1-2|-
TGTGCCAGCCGTCTCGGTGGCTACACCTTC
CASRLGGYTF
>TRBD1|TRBV9|TRBJ2-2|-
TGTGCCAGCAGCGTAGATCTGCGTAGTCAGGACAGGGGTCCCCCCGGGGAGCTGTTTTTT
CASSVDLRSQDRGPPGELFF
>-|TRBV20-1|TRBJ1-1|-
TGCAGTGCAAAGGGGAGAGATCCAAACACTGAAGCTTTCTTT
CSAKGRDPNTEAFF
>-|TRBV20-1|TRBJ1-1|-
TGCAGTGCCAGTGGGGGAATTTCTTTCTTT
CSASGGISFF
>TRBD1|TRBV19|TRBJ2-5|-
TGTGCCAGTAGTCCACGAGGCCGGGACAGGGCGTTGGAGACCCAGTACTTC
CASSPRGRDRALETQYF
>TRBD2|TRBV12-3/TRBV12-4|TRBJ2-1|-
TGTGCCAGCATCGTGAGACTAGCGGGAACGATAGCAGGATCCTACAATGAGCAGTTCTTC
CASIVRLAGTIAGSYNEQFF
>-|TRBV7-6|TRBJ2-2|-
TGTGCCAGCAGCCCCCGGAGCTTCACCGGGGAGCTGTTTTTT
CASSPRSFTGELFF
>-|TRBV5-6|TRBJ1-3|-
TGTGCCAGCAGCGTGGACATGGGAAAAGGAAACACCATATATTTT
CASSVDMGKGNTIYF